What follows are 7 T cell receptor beta chains derived from one specimen sequenced in a study of T-cell memory formation after mild COVID-19. In TCRdb, the 5' RACE reads were re-called with MiXCR into one record per CDR3 protein. Of just under 350,000 distinct CDR3 sequences listed, approximately 12% are singletons. Sequenced input: PBMCs or a T cell subset sorted from them (not recorded which). The source is a man aged 18 to 30 who had mild COVID-19 (a few samples of this study predate the infection). Cell type and time point are not known.

This chain links TRBV20-1 with TRBJ1-6, with TRBD1 identical over 9 bases. This CDR3 has 15 amino acids. CDR1 and CDR2 (germline): DFQATT, SNEGSKA (reference sequence). V dropped 0 bases and J dropped 14; count of bases not matched to a gene: 11. Here the CDR3 reads CSARDWDRAGGTLHF. The CDR3 nucleotides are TGCAGTGCTAGAGACTGGGACAGGGCAGGGGGAACCCTCCACTTT.

This clonotype was seen only a few times. The CDR3: CASSLPEAGDLETQYF. The CDR3 DNA follows: TGTGCCAGCAGCCTACCGGAAGCGGGGGACTTAGAGACCCAGTACTTC. This chain joins TRBV7-6 and TRBJ2-5, with TRBD2 identical over 8 bases. J was trimmed by 4 bases and V by 5 bases; bases with no gene match: 12. This CDR3 is 16 amino acids long. CDR1 is SGHVS, CDR2 FNYEAQ, per germline.

This clonotype was detected a few times. The chain is built from TRBV2 and TRBJ2-5; no reliable D call. Germline values: CDR1 SNHLY, CDR2 FYNNEI. V lost 8 bases, J lost 7 bases, and 11 bases lay in between. The CDR3 contains 11 residues. The CDR3 region is CASGVTGTQYF. The CDR3 DNA reads as TGTGCCAGCGGAGTGACGGGGACCCAGTACTTC.

The rearrangement joins TRBV6-6 to TRBJ2-3; 8 positions agree with TRBD1. The germline V gene has CDR1 MNHNY and CDR2 SVGAGI (reference sequence). The CDR3 runs to 15 residues. V lost 4 bases, J lost 6 bases, and 9 bases stayed unmatched. CDR3 protein: CASSSEGQGTDTQYF. DNA for the CDR3: TGTGCCAGCAGTTCCGAAGGACAGGGTACGGATACGCAGTATTTT.

Worth noting for this clonotype: The conserved closing phenylalanine or tryptophan is absent in this CDR3, likely reflecting a read error. The chain carries TRBV18 and TRBJ2-5, with D unclear. This CDR3 has 14 amino acids. Between the trimmed V and J ends, which lost 1 base and 4 bases, there was a span of 10 bases. Germline V gene sequence: CDR1 KGHSH, CDR2 LQKENI. The CDR3 spells CASSPLADRETQYL. CDR3 in DNA: TGTGCCAGCTCACCACTCGCCGACCGAGAGACCCAGTACTTA.

The table lists this clonotype with many counts. The chain has TRBV4-2 and TRBJ2-6; TRBD1 might be the D (6 bases). V shed 2 bases and J shed 4 bases, with 12 bases lying between them. Germline lookup yields CDR1 LGHNA and CDR2 YNFKEQ. The CDR3 extends over 16 amino acids. CDR3 coding DNA: TGTGCCAGCAGCCAACACACAGGGACCGGGGCCAACGTCCTGACTTTC. Protein sequence: CASSQHTGTGANVLTF.

This rearrangement joins TRBV7-2 to TRBJ1-5, with 8 positions matching TRBD1. Looked up from germline, CDR1 is SGHTA and CDR2 is FQGNSA. The junction had 10 bases not matched to a gene; V was cut back by 5 bases and J by 7 bases. This CDR3 region has 15 residues. The CDR3 DNA follows: TGTGCCAGCAGCCCGACCGGACAGGGAGGGCAGCCCCAGCATTTT. This encodes CASSPTGQGGQPQHF.